This TCR beta chain was identified during a study of cytomegalovirus exposure and HLA in healthy donors. About the study: The 95 to 150 validation repertoires, a later analysis reported, used the same platform as the approximately 700 first-cohort repertoires.

The CDR3 sequence is 14 residues long. Trimming removed 2 bases at V and 8 bases at J, with 10 bases between. The germline V gene encodes CDR1 SGHAT and CDR2 FQNNGV. With respect to this clone: What it recognizes is unknown.

Overall study findings and caveats: Within the 100 to 150 validation repertoires, first-cohort TCR clusters tended to co-occur, according to a later analysis. The listing of about 150 TCR beta chains classed them as cytomegalovirus-associated. Most observed TCR sequences were rare, whereas some public TCRs were detected in many donors.

The assay was immunoSEQ multiplex PCR, and TCRdb's table has in-frame clones only and misses some. Here the sample spans tens of thousands of clones, 90% to 95% being singletons. Source material: PBMCs. This chain connects TRBV11-2 to TRBJ1-6; the D gene is possibly TRBD1 (5 bases). This sequence was found in a man aged 18 to 29 in good health and CMV-seronegative. CDR3 loop: CASSLQGIDSPLHF. CDR3 in DNA: TGTGCCAGCAGCTTACAGGGAATCGATTCACCCCTCCACTTT.